This T cell receptor (beta chain) originates from a study of PD-L1 blockade in urothelial cancer. Whole-study context: Blood underwent analysis 3 weeks (second dose) and 6 weeks after treatment began.

Locally advanced or metastatic urothelial carcinoma was present in patients. Germline lookup yields CDR1 SGHDN and CDR2 FVKESK. The CDR3 consists of 13 residues. Trimming removed 1 base from V and 13 bases from J; junction bases left unmatched: 6. Profiling relied on immunoSEQ multiplex PCR, and the TCRdb table lists in-frame clones only, not all of them. The top ten clones hold about 3.2% of a sample with about 69,000 clones, about 88% of them seen once. The sequence derives from a man aged 55-75 years with urothelial cancer. Sequencing was performed on PBMCs, taken around atezolizumab (anti-PD-L1) treatment. The chain recombines TRBV14 with TRBJ2-3; 9 bases fit TRBD1. The DNA for the CDR3 is TGTGCCAGCAGCCAAGCCGGGACAGGGACAAAGTATTTT. This translates into CASSQAGTGTKYF.